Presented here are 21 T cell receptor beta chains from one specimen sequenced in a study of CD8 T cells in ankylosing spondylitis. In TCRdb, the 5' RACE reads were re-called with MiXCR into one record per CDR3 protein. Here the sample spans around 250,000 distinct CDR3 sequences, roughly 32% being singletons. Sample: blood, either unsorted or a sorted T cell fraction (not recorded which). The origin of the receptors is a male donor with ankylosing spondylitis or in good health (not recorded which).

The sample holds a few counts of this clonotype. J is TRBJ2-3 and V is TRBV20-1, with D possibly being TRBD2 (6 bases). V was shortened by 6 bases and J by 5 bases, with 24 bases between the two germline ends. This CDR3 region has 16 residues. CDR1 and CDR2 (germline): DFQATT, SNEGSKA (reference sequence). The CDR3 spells CSAPRGGVRPLDTQYF. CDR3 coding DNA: TGCAGTGCCCCCAGAGGCGGGGTGCGGCCCCTAGATACGCAGTATTTT.

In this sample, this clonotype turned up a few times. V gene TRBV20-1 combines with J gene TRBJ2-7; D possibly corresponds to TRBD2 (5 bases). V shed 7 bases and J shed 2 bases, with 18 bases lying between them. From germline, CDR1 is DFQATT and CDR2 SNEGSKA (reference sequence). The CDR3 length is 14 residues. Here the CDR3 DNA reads TGCAGTGGCACCCGTACCGGGCGGGCCTACGAGCAGTACTTC. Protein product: CSGTRTGRAYEQYF.

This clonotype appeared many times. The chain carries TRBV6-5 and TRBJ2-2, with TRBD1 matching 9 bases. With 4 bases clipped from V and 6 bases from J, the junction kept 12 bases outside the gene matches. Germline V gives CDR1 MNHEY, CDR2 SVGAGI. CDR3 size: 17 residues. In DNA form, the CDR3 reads TGTGCCAGCAGTTCACTCCGGGACAGGGCGTCCGCCGGGGAGCTGTTTTTT. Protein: CASSSLRDRASAGELFF.

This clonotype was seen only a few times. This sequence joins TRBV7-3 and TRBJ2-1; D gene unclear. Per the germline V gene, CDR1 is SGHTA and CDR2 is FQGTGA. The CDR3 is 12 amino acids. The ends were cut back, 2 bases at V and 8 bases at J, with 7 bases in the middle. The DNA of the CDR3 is TGTGCCAGCAGCTTATCAAGGGATGAGCAGTTCTTC. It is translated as CASSLSRDEQFF.

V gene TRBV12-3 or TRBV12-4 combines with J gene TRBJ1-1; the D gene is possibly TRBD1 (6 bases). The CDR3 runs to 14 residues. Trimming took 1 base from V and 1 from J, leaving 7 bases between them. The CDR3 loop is CASSLGTANTEAFF. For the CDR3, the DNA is TGTGCCAGCAGTTTAGGGACAGCGAACACTGAAGCTTTCTTT.

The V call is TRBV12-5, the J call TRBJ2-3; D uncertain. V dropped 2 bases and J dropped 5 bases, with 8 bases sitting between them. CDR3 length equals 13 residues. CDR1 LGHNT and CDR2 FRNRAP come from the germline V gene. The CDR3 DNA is TGTGCTAGTGGTTTGCTCTTGGGAGATACGCAGTATTTT. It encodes CASGLLLGDTQYF.

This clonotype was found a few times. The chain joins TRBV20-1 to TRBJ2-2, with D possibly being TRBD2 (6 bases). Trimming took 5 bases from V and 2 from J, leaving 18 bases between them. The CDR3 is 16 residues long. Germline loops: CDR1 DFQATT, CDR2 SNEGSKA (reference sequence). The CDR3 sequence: CSAPHGSGDNTGELFF. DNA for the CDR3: TGCAGTGCTCCCCATGGATCGGGGGATAACACCGGGGAGCTGTTTTTT.

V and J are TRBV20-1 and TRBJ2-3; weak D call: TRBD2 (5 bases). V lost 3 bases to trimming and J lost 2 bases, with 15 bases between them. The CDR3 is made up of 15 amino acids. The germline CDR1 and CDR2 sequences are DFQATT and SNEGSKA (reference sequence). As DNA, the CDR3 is TGCAGTGCTAGGGTGGGTAGCGCGTACACAGATACGCAGTATTTT. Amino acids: CSARVGSAYTDTQYF.

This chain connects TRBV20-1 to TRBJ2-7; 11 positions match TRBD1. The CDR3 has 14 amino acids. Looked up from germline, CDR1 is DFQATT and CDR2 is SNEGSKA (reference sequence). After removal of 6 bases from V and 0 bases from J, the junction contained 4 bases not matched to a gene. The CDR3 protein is CSAPGQGASYEQYF. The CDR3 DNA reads TGCAGTGCCCCCGGACAGGGGGCCTCCTACGAGCAGTACTTC.

The CDR3 here is CASSSGQGLNTEAFF. DNA of the CDR3: TGCGCCAGCAGCTCGGGACAGGGTTTGAACACTGAAGCTTTCTTT. J is TRBJ1-1 and V is TRBV5-1, with 9 bases fitting TRBD1. The CDR3 has 15 amino acids. The trim removed 3 bases at V and 0 bases at J, leaving 3 bases unmatched. From germline, CDR1 is SGHRS and CDR2 YFSETQ.

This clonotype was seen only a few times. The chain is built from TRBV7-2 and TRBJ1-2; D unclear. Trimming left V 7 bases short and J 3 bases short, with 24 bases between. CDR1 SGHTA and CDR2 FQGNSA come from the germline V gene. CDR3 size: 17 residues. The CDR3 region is CASNNLVGSESDYGYTF. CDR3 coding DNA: TGTGCCAGCAACAATCTTGTAGGATCGGAGTCAGACTATGGCTACACCTTC.

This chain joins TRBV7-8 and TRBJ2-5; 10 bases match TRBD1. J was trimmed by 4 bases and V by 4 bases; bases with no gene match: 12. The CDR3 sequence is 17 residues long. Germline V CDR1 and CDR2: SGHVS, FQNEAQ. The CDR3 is CASSSDRGDLWGETQYF. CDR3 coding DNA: TGTGCCAGCAGCTCGGACAGGGGGGACTTGTGGGGAGAGACCCAGTACTTC.

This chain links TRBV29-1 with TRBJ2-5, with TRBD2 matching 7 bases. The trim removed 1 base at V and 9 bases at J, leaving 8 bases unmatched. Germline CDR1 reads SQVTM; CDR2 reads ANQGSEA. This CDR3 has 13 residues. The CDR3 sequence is CSVEAVTSNPQYF. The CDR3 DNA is TGCAGCGTTGAAGCGGTGACTAGCAACCCCCAGTACTTC.

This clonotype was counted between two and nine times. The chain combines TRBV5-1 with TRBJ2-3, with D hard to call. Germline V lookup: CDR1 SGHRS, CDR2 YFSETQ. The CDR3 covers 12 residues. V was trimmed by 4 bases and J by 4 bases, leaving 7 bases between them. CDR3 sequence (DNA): TGCGCCAGCAGCCTCGTATCAGATACGCAGTATTTT. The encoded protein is CASSLVSDTQYF.

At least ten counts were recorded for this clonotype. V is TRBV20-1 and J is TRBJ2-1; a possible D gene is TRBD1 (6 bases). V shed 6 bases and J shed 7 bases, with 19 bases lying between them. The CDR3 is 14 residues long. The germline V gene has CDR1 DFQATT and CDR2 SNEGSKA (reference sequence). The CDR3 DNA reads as TGCAGTGCCCGGTTGGGGGCCAGAGGGAATGAGCAGTTCTTC. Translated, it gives CSARLGARGNEQFF.

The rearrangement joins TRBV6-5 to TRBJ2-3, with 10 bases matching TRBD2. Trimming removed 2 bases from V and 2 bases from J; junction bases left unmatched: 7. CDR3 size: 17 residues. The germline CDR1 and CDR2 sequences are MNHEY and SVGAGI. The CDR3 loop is CASSYEALAGPTDTQYF. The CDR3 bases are TGTGCCAGCAGTTACGAGGCACTAGCGGGGCCCACAGATACGCAGTATTTT.

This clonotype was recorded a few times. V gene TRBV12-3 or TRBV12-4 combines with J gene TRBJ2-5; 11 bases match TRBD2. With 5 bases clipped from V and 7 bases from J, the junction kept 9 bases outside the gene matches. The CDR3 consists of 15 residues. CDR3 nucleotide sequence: TGTGCCAGCAGTCTTACTAGCGGGGGACGGGGGACCCAGTACTTC. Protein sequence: CASSLTSGGRGTQYF.

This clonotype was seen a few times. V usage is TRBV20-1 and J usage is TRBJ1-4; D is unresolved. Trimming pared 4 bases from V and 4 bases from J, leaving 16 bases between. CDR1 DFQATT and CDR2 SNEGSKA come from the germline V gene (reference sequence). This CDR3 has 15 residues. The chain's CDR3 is CSAKDARSGNEKLFF. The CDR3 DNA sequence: TGCAGTGCTAAGGACGCCCGTTCGGGTAATGAAAAACTGTTTTTT.

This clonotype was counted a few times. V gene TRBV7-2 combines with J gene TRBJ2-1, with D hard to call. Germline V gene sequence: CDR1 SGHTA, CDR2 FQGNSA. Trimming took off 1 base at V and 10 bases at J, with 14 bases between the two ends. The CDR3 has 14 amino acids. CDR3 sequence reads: CASSLVGGLKEQFF. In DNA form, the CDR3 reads TGTGCCAGCAGCTTAGTCGGTGGATTGAAGGAGCAGTTCTTC.

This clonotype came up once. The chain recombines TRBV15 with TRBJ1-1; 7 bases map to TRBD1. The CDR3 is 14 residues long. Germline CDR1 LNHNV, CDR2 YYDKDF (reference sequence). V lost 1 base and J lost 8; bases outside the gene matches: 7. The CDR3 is CATSRVTGVGEAFF. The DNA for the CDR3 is TGTGCCACCAGCAGAGTCACAGGGGTTGGAGAAGCTTTCTTT. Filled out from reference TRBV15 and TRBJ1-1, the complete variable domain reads DAMVIQNPRYQVTQFGKPVTLSCSQTLNHNVMYWYQQKSSQAPKLLFHYYDKDFNNEADTPDNFQSRRPNTSFCFLDIRSPGLGDTAMYLCATSRVTGVGEAFFGQGTRLTVV.

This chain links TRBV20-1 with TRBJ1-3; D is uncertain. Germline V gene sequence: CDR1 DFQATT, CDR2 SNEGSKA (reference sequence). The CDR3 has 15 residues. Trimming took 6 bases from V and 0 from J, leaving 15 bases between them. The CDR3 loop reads CSARRTVSSGNTIYF. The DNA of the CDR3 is TGCAGTGCCCGAAGGACGGTTAGCTCTGGAAACACCATATATTTT.